Shown below are 21 T cell receptor beta chains from a single sample sequenced in a study of cytomegalovirus exposure and HLA in healthy donors. Vbeta (60) and Jbeta (13) primers were used in the PCR. Sequencing was performed with immunoSEQ multiplex PCR; in TCRdb, only in-frame clones are kept and a portion is missing. The repertoire includes 150,000 to 200,000 clones, about four fifths of them detected once, and approximately 4% sits in the top ten. What was sequenced was PBMCs. The source of these receptors is a man over 45 in good health and CMV-seropositive.

This clone was detected only a few times. V is TRBV2 and J is TRBJ1-2; D not resolved. The CDR3 has 17 amino acids. Germline V CDR1 and CDR2: SNHLY, FYNNEI. Trimming stripped 7 bases from V and 4 bases from J, with 25 bases between. In DNA form, the CDR3 reads TGTGCCAGCATCGATAGCAGCGCGGGAACCGCTTCCTATGGCTACACCTTC. It codes for CASIDSSAGTASYGYTF.

The table lists this clone with a few counts. The V and J genes are TRBV9 and TRBJ2-5, with TRBD2 matching 12 bases. The V segment lost 3 bases and the J segment 3 bases; nucleotides outside the gene matches: 3. The CDR3 runs to 15 residues. Looked up from germline, CDR1 is SGDLS and CDR2 is YYNGEE. In nucleotides, the CDR3 is TGTGCCAGCAGCGAGAGGACTAGCGGGAAAGAGACCCAGTACTTC. Its protein is CASSERTSGKETQYF. Combining the CDR3 with reference TRBV9 and TRBJ2-5 gives the whole variable domain DSGVTQTPKHLITATGQRVTLRCSPRSGDLSVYWYQQSLDQGLQFLIQYYNGEERAKGNILERFSAQQFPDLHSELNLSSLELGDSALYFCASSERTSGKETQYFGPGTRLLVL.

This chain links TRBV27 with TRBJ1-5; D is unresolved. The ends were cut back, 0 bases at V and 3 bases at J, with 3 bases in the middle. The germline V gene encodes CDR1 MNHEY and CDR2 SMNVEV (reference sequence). The CDR3 totals 13 residues. The CDR3 DNA sequence: TGTGCCAGCAGTTTATCGGCCAATCAGCCCCAGCATTTT. It translates to CASSLSANQPQHF.

The chain joins TRBV11-3 to TRBJ1-1; 7 bases fit TRBD1. The CDR3 consists of 14 residues. The germline V gene has CDR1 SGHNT and CDR2 YENEEA. With 5 bases clipped from V and 3 bases from J, the junction kept 6 bases outside the gene matches. CDR3 loop: CASSPGRGDTEAFF. CDR3 nucleotide sequence: TGTGCCAGCAGCCCCGGCAGGGGGGACACTGAAGCTTTCTTT.

The genes are TRBV5-1 and TRBJ2-7, with 7 bases aligning to TRBD1. In germline, CDR1 is SGHRS, CDR2 YFSETQ. The CDR3 contains 15 residues. The trim removed 4 bases at V and 3 bases at J, leaving 10 bases unmatched. CDR3 sequence reads: CASSAPDRAVYEQYF. DNA of the CDR3: TGCGCCAGCAGCGCCCCAGACAGGGCGGTCTACGAGCAGTACTTC.

This chain joins TRBV19 and TRBJ1-1, with a tentative D call TRBD1 (6 bases). CDR3 length: 13 amino acids. Trimming pared 7 bases from V and 6 bases from J, leaving 15 bases between. From germline, CDR1 is LNHDA and CDR2 SQIVND (reference sequence). CDR3 nucleotides: TGTGCCAGTAACAATTGGGGGGGCGCTGAAGCTTTCTTT. Amino acids: CASNNWGGAEAFF.

The V gene is TRBV6-6, the J gene TRBJ2-1; 8 bases fit TRBD1. The trim removed 0 bases at V and 0 bases at J, leaving 1 base unmatched. This CDR3 has 16 amino acids. The germline gives CDR1 MNHNY, CDR2 SVGAGI (reference sequence). The DNA of the CDR3 is TGTGCCAGCAGTTACTCGACAGGGGACTCCTACAATGAGCAGTTCTTC. Translated, it gives CASSYSTGDSYNEQFF.

This clone was detected once. V usage is TRBV18 and J usage is TRBJ1-1, with 8 bases that match TRBD1. Germline loops: CDR1 KGHSH, CDR2 LQKENI. J lost 7 bases, V lost 2 bases, and 12 bases had no gene match. This CDR3 comprises 16 residues. The CDR3 loop is CASSPMEQGVRGEAFF. In DNA, the CDR3 is TGTGCCAGCTCACCAATGGAACAGGGGGTGCGGGGTGAAGCTTTCTTT. Looking up the rest from reference TRBV18 and TRBJ1-1 gives the full variable domain: NAGVMQNPRHLVRRRGQEARLRCSPMKGHSHVYWYRQLPEEGLKFMVYLQKENIIDESGMPKERFSAEFPKEGPSILRIQQVVRGDSAAYFCASSPMEQGVRGEAFFGQGTRLTVV.

This chain links TRBV28 with TRBJ2-1; possibly TRBD2 for D (6 bases). From germline, CDR1 is MDHEN and CDR2 SYDVKM. This CDR3 spans 11 amino acids. The V end lost 8 bases, the J end lost 8 bases, and 10 bases lay between the germline ends. CDR3 sequence: CASPRGYEQFF. The CDR3 nucleotides are TGTGCCAGCCCCCGGGGGTATGAGCAGTTCTTC.

This chain joins TRBV5-6 and TRBJ2-7, with 8 bases identical to TRBD2. CDR1 is SGHDT and CDR2 is YYEEEE in the germline V gene. CDR3 size: 15 residues. V was clipped by 4 bases and J by 2 bases; unmatched bases: 8. The CDR3: CASSPRGGVPYEQYF. The DNA for the CDR3 is TGTGCCAGCAGCCCACGGGGGGGGGTCCCCTACGAGCAGTACTTC.

This clone turned up a few times. The rearrangement uses TRBV6-1 and TRBJ1-1, with 8 bases that match TRBD1. CDR3 length equals 14 residues. CDR1 is MNHNS, CDR2 SASEGT, per germline. Germline trimming cut 7 bases from V and 1 base from J; bases unmatched to any gene: 5. The CDR3 loop reads CASTWTGSNTEAFF. Here the CDR3 DNA reads TGTGCCAGCACTTGGACAGGGTCGAACACTGAAGCTTTCTTT.

The chain uses TRBV6-5 and TRBJ1-5; a possible D gene is TRBD1 (6 bases). The germline V and J ends were trimmed by 7 bases and 0 bases, with 13 bases remaining between them. The CDR3 is 15 amino acids. In germline, CDR1 is MNHEY, CDR2 SVGAGI. The CDR3 loop is CASKIDRYSNQPQHF. CDR3 bases: TGTGCCAGCAAGATCGACAGGTATAGCAATCAGCCCCAGCATTTT.

J is TRBJ1-1 and V is TRBV27; a possible D gene is TRBD1 (5 bases). The CDR3 totals 13 residues. V lost 6 bases and J 2 bases, leaving 10 bases between the germline ends. Germline CDR1 reads MNHEY; CDR2 reads SMNVEV (reference sequence). CDR3 loop: CASRDTVNTEAFF. CDR3 bases: TGTGCCAGCAGGGACACAGTAAACACTGAAGCTTTCTTT.

This clone has a handful of counts. The chain links TRBV29-1 to TRBJ1-1; TRBD1 agrees at 7 bases. The trim removed 7 bases at V and 1 base at J, leaving 6 bases unmatched. The CDR3 sequence is 13 residues long. The germline gives CDR1 SQVTM, CDR2 ANQGSEA. This CDR3 is CSGQQGSNTEAFF. The CDR3 nucleotides are TGCAGCGGTCAACAGGGGTCGAACACTGAAGCTTTCTTT.

This clone was detected a few times. This chain links TRBV30 with TRBJ2-3, with 8 bases fitting TRBD2. The CDR3 is 15 residues long. Looked up from germline, CDR1 is GTSNPN and CDR2 is SVGIG (reference sequence). The trim removed 1 base at V and 6 bases at J, leaving 9 bases unmatched. The CDR3 DNA reads TGTGCCTGGAGTGAAGGCGGCGGGAGGATGGATACGCAGTATTTT. Amino acid sequence: CAWSEGGGRMDTQYF.

The chain joins TRBV10-3 to TRBJ1-1; possible D gene TRBD1, 5 bases. The length of the CDR3 is 13 residues. The ends were cut back, 6 bases at V and 4 bases at J, with 12 bases in the middle. Germline CDR1 reads ENHRY; CDR2 reads SYGVKD. The CDR3 region is CAISAQGGTEAFF. CDR3 in DNA: TGTGCCATCAGCGCTCAGGGCGGCACTGAAGCTTTCTTT.

This rearrangement joins TRBV5-1 to TRBJ1-1, with D unclear. V was pared by 4 bases and J by 4 bases, with 11 bases between. This CDR3 has 13 residues. Germline CDR1 and CDR2: SGHRS and YFSETQ. Here the CDR3 reads CASSTEQSTEAFF. CDR3 DNA sequence: TGCGCCAGCAGCACGGAACAGAGCACTGAAGCTTTCTTT.

This chain joins TRBV10-3 and TRBJ2-1, with TRBD2 identical over 12 bases. The junction had 3 bases not matched to a gene; V was cut back by 5 bases and J by 1 base. Germline V gene sequence: CDR1 ENHRY, CDR2 SYGVKD. The CDR3 length is 16 residues. The CDR3 nucleotides are TGTGCCATCAGTCAGACTAGCGGGGGATCCTACAATGAGCAGTTCTTC. Amino acid sequence: CAISQTSGGSYNEQFF.

The rearrangement joins TRBV19 to TRBJ2-3, with TRBD2 matching 11 bases. This CDR3 has 16 amino acids. V shed 6 bases, J shed 4 bases, and the junction held 9 bases outside the gene matches. CDR1 and CDR2 from the germline V gene are LNHDA and SQIVND (reference sequence). CDR3: CASRYTLAGGPDTQYF. DNA of the CDR3: TGTGCCAGTAGATACACCCTAGCGGGGGGCCCAGATACGCAGTATTTT.

This clone was seen only a few times. The chain is built from TRBV5-1 and TRBJ1-1; 10 bases are a match to TRBD1. The CDR3 runs to 15 residues. Germline CDR1 reads SGHRS; CDR2 reads YFSETQ. Germline trimming cut 7 bases from V and 6 bases from J; bases unmatched to any gene: 12. The CDR3 is CASRVKTGGLSEAFF. The CDR3 coding sequence is TGCGCCAGCCGAGTTAAGACAGGGGGCCTATCTGAAGCTTTCTTT.

The chain joins TRBV5-1 to TRBJ2-3; 9 bases are a match to TRBD1. After removal of 0 bases from V and 7 bases from J, the junction contained 6 bases not matched to a gene. The CDR3 totals 15 residues. Germline V gene data show CDR1 as SGHRS and CDR2 as YFSETQ. CDR3 loop: CASSLVGQGPNTQYF. CDR3 DNA sequence: TGCGCCAGCAGCTTGGTCGGACAGGGGCCAAATACGCAGTATTTT.